This TCR beta chain was retrieved from a study of T cell responses to AZD1222 COVID-19 vaccine. The CDR3 length is 19 residues. CDR1 is SGHTA, CDR2 FQGTGA, per germline. The V and J ends lost 1 base and 0 bases, in that order; junction bases with no gene match: 6. TCRdb keeps only in-frame clones here, not all; method: immunoSEQ multiplex PCR. This table holds roughly 100,000 clones, roughly nine tenths found once. Sequenced here: peripheral blood, sampled on day 0 of AZD1222 vaccination. This chain uses TRBV7-3 with TRBJ2-3, with 14 bases aligning to TRBD2. This receptor was identified in an adult in good health. Here the CDR3 reads CASSLRGTSGRLSTDTQYF. The DNA of the CDR3 is TGTGCCAGCAGCTTAAGGGGGACTAGCGGGAGACTTAGCACAGATACGCAGTATTTT.